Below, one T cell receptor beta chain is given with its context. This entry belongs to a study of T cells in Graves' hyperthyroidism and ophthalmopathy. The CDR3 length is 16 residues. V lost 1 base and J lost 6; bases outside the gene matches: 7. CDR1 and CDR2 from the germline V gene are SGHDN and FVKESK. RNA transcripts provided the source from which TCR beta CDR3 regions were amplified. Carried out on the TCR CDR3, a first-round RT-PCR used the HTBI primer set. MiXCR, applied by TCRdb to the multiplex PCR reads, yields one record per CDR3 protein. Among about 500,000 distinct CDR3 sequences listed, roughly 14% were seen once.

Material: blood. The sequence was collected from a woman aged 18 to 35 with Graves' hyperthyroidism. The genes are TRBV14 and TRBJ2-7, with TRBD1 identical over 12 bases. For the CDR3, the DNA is TGTGCCAGCAGCCAAGGGTTGGGGACAGGGGGCGTCGAGCAGTACTTC. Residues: CASSQGLGTGGVEQYF. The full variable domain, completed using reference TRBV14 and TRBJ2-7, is EAGVTQFPSHSVIEKGQTVTLRCDPISGHDNLYWYRRVMGKEIKFLLHFVKESKQDESGMPNNRFLAERTGGTYSTLKVQPAELEDSGVYFCASSQGLGTGGVEQYFGPGTRLTVT.